This T cell receptor (beta chain) appears in the sequencing data of a study of molecular identifiers for immune sequencing clone quantification. Study-wide background: Five portions were made in replicates from RNA of roughly 20,000 or 100,000 naive CD8 cells, and four underwent sequencing.

Bulk TCR library preparation followed previously described methods with listed TCR primers. Using its own MiXCR run on the PCR reads, TCRdb lists one record per CDR3 protein. Of 40,000 to 50,000 distinct CDR3 sequences in the sample, around 21% were seen once. Germline V gene data show CDR1 as MNHNS and CDR2 as SASEGT. The CDR3 covers 15 residues. Points on this clonotype: Relative to the germline gene, one junction end is altered; a read error may explain this.

The sequence was collected from a human donor in good health. Some libraries in this study had Jurkat cell RNA spiked in. V and J are TRBV6-1 and TRBJ2-3, with 7 bases fitting TRBD2. The specimen sequenced was naive CD8+ T cells from blood, with Jurkat cell RNA spiked in. Specified subset: FACS-sorted CD8+CD4-CCR7+CD45RA+ naive T cells. CDR3 residues: CASASSGSMPDTQYF. The CDR3 region has the DNA TGTGCCAGCGCTTCTAGCGGCTCGATGCCAGATACGCAGTATTTC.